Listed below are T cell receptor beta chains from one sample, sequenced in a study of beta chain features in type 1 diabetes. The assay was immunoSEQ multiplex PCR, and TCRdb's table has in-frame clones only and misses some. Here the sample spans 250,000 or so clones, 68% being singletons. Sequenced sample: naive CD4+ T cells from blood. The receptor set was obtained from a man in his thirties or forties in good health. Both conserved end residues are part of each CDR3. The order of the fields is V gene, D gene, CDR3 protein. D genes are given only for firm matches.

>TRBV27|.
CASSLFPSSYEQYF
>TRBV25-1|.
CASSEQGPKGEAFF
>TRBV10-3|.
CAISDKDTYYEQYF
>TRBV27|.
CASSWRGPGYGYTF
>TRBV7-2|.
CASSSTAGANVLTF
>TRBV6-5|TRBD1
CASSYDRAGDEQFF
>TRBV30|TRBD1
CASNRDSPSPLHF
>TRBV11-2|.
CASSLGGSTDTQYF
>TRBV5-6|.
CASGKQYTSTDTQYF
>TRBV7-2|TRBD1
CASSLGQGYSGANVLTF
>TRBV11-2|.
CASSLAGGKAYQETQYF
>TRBV4-1|.
CASSQPTLDYGYTF
>TRBV12-5|.
CASGLQTSTDTQYF
>TRBV11-2|.
CASSLGDTQYF
>TRBV28|.
CASSLGRGTYEQYF
>TRBV7-9|.
CASSRGQGTVDEQYF
>TRBV6-6|TRBD1
CASSDRGLTDTQYF
>TRBV7-9|TRBD2
CASSLAFAGANTDTQYF
>TRBV29-1|TRBD2
CTLGQTSGAQQETQYF
>TRBV7-9|TRBD2
CASSLTGLAGGQDEQFF
>TRBV5-4|.
CASRLDSYEQYF
>TRBV4-3|TRBD2
CASSLGTSGSYEQYF
>TRBV7-2|.
CASSLGIGRRLMNTEAFF
>TRBV30|.
CAWSGLVQETQYF
>TRBV29-1|.
CSVIGLPYEQYF
>TRBV28|.
CASRSAGANQPQHF
>TRBV30|.
CASSDTGLYQPQHF
>TRBV30|.
CACRGVFRTGKVRSVTF
>TRBV6-6|.
CASSYYDGYSNQPQHF
>TRBV30|.
CAWSKRYEQYF
>TRBV5-4|.
CASSLVSGYSNQPQHF
>TRBV5-4|.
CASSYGQTSTDTQYF
>TRBV6-6|.
CASSTGVRQFF
>TRBV30|.
CAWRRLGVERRGYNEQFF
>TRBV5-1|.
CASSDTYNEQFF
>TRBV4-3|.
CASSQSGGLRHDTQYF
>TRBV29-1|TRBD2
CSVVRLATYNEQFF
>TRBV5-1|.
CASSETDSLGQYF
>TRBV30|.
CAWSHGARSSQPQHF
>TRBV25-1|.
CASSRRGDTEAFF
>TRBV21-1|.
CARKRQEKVTQYF
>TRBV19|.
CASSMVQGENEQYF
>TRBV29-1|.
CSLQGYNTEAFF
>TRBV29-1|TRBD2
CSVEISGQIDTQYF
>TRBV30|.
CAWSVSLGRGSYNEQFF
>TRBV2|.
CASSADSYEQYF
>TRBV30|.
CAWSSGNEQFF
>TRBV11-2|TRBD2
CASSFGLVAYEQYF
>TRBV9|.
CASSSLGGQETQYF